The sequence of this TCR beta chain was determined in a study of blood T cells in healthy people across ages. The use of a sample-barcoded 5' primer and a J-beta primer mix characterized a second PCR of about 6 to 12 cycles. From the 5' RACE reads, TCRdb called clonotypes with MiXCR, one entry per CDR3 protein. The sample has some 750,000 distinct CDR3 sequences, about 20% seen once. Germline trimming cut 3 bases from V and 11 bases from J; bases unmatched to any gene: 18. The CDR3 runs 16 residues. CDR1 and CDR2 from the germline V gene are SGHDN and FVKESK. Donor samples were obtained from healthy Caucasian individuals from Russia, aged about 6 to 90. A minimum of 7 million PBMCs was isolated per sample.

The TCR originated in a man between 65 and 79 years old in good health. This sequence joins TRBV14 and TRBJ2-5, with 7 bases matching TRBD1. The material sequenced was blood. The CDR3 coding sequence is TGTGCCAGCAGCCATTTCTCACAGGGGCTCCCCTGGGAGCAGTACTTC. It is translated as CASSHFSQGLPWEQYF.